This is a list of T cell receptor beta chains from one sample in a study of blood T cell repertoires in COVID-19. Using immunoSEQ multiplex PCR, the repertoire was profiled, and TCRdb retains in-frame clones only, with some absent. Of 75,000 to 100,000 clones listed, 86% were seen once; the top ten hold 1.7%. The specimen sequenced was peripheral blood. All receptors come from a man aged 80 or over with acute or convalescent COVID-19. CDR3s include the opening cysteine and the closing phenylalanine or tryptophan. A D gene is named only where the DNA matches it firmly. Only part of the rows carry a size: once, few, many, or a class if the clone is expanded.

V gene	J gene	D gene	clone size	CDR3 protein	CDR3 DNA
TRBV19	TRBJ1-4	.	.	CASSESWGANEKLFF	TGTGCCAGTTCGGAGAGTTGGGGCGCTAATGAAAAACTGTTTTTT
TRBV15	TRBJ2-1	.	.	CATSRDLGGATLSYNEQFF	TGTGCCACCAGCAGAGATCTCGGAGGGGCTACTTTGTCCTACAATGAGCAGTTCTTC
TRBV7-3	TRBJ2-1	TRBD2	.	CASSLTGGGYNEQFF	TGTGCCAGCAGCTTGACGGGAGGTGGGTACAATGAGCAGTTCTTC
TRBV28	TRBJ1-1	.	.	CASSRYPTEAFF	TGTGCCAGCAGTCGGTACCCCACTGAAGCTTTCTTT
TRBV5-1	TRBJ2-3	.	.	CASSPRERITDTQYF	TGCGCCAGCAGCCCACGGGAGAGGATCACAGATACGCAGTATTTT
TRBV5-4	TRBJ2-7	TRBD2	.	CASSPGTSGSIDEQYF	TGTGCCAGCAGCCCTGGGACTAGCGGGAGTATCGACGAGCAGTACTTC
TRBV6-5	TRBJ2-5	.	.	CASSYHLAQETQYF	TGTGCCAGCAGTTACCATTTAGCGCAAGAGACCCAGTACTTC
TRBV7-8	TRBJ2-1	.	.	CASGQQINEQFF	TGTGCCAGCGGACAGCAGATTAATGAGCAGTTCTTC
TRBV28	TRBJ2-7	.	.	CASSRDGVGEQYF	TGTGCCAGCAGTCGCGACGGGGTCGGGGAGCAGTACTTC
TRBV2	TRBJ2-5	TRBD2	.	CASRTSGGDWTQYF	TGTGCCAGCCGGACTAGCGGGGGGGATTGGACCCAGTACTTC
TRBV7-8	TRBJ1-2	.	.	CASSLSNYGYTF	TGTGCCAGCAGCTTGAGTAACTATGGCTACACCTTC
TRBV11-2	TRBJ2-1	TRBD2	.	CASSFGLAGGAEQFF	TGTGCCAGCAGCTTTGGACTAGCGGGAGGCGCCGAGCAGTTCTTC
TRBV7-9	TRBJ2-2	.	.	CASSLFTGELFF	TGTGCCAGCAGCCTCTTCACCGGGGAGCTGTTTTTT
TRBV4-1	TRBJ2-3	.	.	CASSQGVTGTDTQYF	TGCGCCAGCAGCCAAGGGGTTACAGGCACAGATACGCAGTATTTT
TRBV6-6	TRBJ1-1	TRBD1	few	CASRDRGRNTEAFF	TGTGCCAGCAGGGACAGGGGGCGGAACACTGAAGCTTTCTTT
TRBV4-3	TRBJ1-1	.	.	CASSQDLRVTEAFF	TGCGCCAGCAGCCAAGACCTCAGGGTCACTGAAGCTTTCTTT
TRBV28	TRBJ2-7	.	.	CASSESGLYEQYF	TGTGCCAGCAGTGAGAGCGGGCTCTACGAGCAGTACTTC
TRBV2	TRBJ1-5	.	.	CASGSIGHIQPQHF	TGTGCCAGCGGATCAATAGGACACATTCAGCCCCAGCATTTT
TRBV25-1	TRBJ2-5	.	.	CASSEYRTEETQYF	TGTGCCAGCAGTGAATATAGGACAGAAGAGACCCAGTACTTC
TRBV10-3	TRBJ2-3	TRBD2	.	CAISGRAGDTQYF	TGTGCCATTAGCGGGAGGGCCGGGGATACGCAGTATTTT
TRBV7-2	TRBJ2-7	TRBD2	.	CASTLGVAGINEQYF	TGTGCCAGCACCCTAGGAGTAGCGGGTATCAACGAGCAGTACTTC
TRBV28	TRBJ2-7	TRBD1	.	CASSGQGTISYEQYF	TGTGCCAGCAGTGGACAGGGAACAATCTCCTACGAGCAGTACTTC
TRBV6-2/TRBV6-3	TRBJ2-7	TRBD2	.	CASSNEPSGSRGNEQYF	TGTGCCAGCAGCAACGAACCTAGCGGGAGTCGTGGTAACGAGCAGTACTTC
TRBV5-1	TRBJ2-1	TRBD1	.	CASSLGDSINEQFF	TGCGCCAGCAGCTTGGGGGACAGTATCAATGAGCAGTTCTTC
TRBV5-1	TRBJ2-1	TRBD2	.	CASSLTSGAHNEQFF	TGCGCCAGCAGCCTGACTAGCGGGGCTCACAATGAGCAGTTCTTC
TRBV19	TRBJ1-5	.	once	CASSIDRDQPQHF	TGTGCCAGTAGTATCGATCGGGATCAGCCCCAGCATTTT
TRBV7-2	TRBJ2-1	TRBD2	.	CASSLAGLAQQFF	TGTGCCAGCAGCTTAGCCGGACTAGCCCAGCAGTTCTTC
TRBV18	TRBJ2-7	TRBD1	.	CASSPSGTGVLYEQYF	TGTGCCAGCTCACCGTCTGGGACAGGGGTTTTATACGAGCAGTACTTC
TRBV18	TRBJ2-7	.	.	CASSPPSHPSYEQYF	TGTGCCAGCTCACCACCGTCACACCCTTCCTACGAGCAGTACTTC
TRBV7-6	TRBJ2-5	TRBD2	.	CASSSGTSGITVVETQYF	TGTGCCAGCAGCTCCGGGACTAGCGGGATTACTGTGGTGGAGACCCAGTACTTC
TRBV6-5	TRBJ2-7	TRBD2	.	CASSYSTSGSSYEQYF	TGTGCCAGCAGTTACTCGACTAGCGGGAGCTCCTACGAGCAGTACTTC
TRBV19	TRBJ1-2	TRBD1	.	CASGTGGSGNYGYTF	TGTGCCAGTGGGACAGGCGGCTCGGGTAACTATGGCTACACCTTC
TRBV7-2	TRBJ2-3	TRBD1	.	CASSLGGQGADTQYF	TGTGCCAGCAGCTTGGGGGGACAGGGGGCAGATACGCAGTATTTT
TRBV7-9	TRBJ1-5	.	few	CASSFGGSGNQPQHF	TGTGCCAGCAGCTTTGGTGGCAGTGGCAATCAGCCCCAGCATTTT
TRBV5-4	TRBJ2-3	TRBD2	.	CASSGLAGGASTDTQYF	TGTGCCAGCAGCGGCCTAGCGGGAGGCGCTAGCACAGATACGCAGTATTTT
TRBV5-4	TRBJ2-1	TRBD1	.	CANHPPGQGYNEQFF	TGTGCCAACCACCCGCCGGGACAGGGCTACAATGAGCAGTTCTTC
TRBV4-2	TRBJ2-4	TRBD2	.	CASSQDGSGRSKNIQYF	TGTGCCAGCAGCCAAGATGGTAGCGGGAGATCCAAAAACATTCAGTACTTC
TRBV28	TRBJ1-2	.	once	CASTQTGNGYTF	TGTGCCAGCACCCAAACAGGGAATGGCTACACCTTC
TRBV27	TRBJ1-2	.	few	CASSLSLNYGYTF	TGTGCCAGCAGTTTATCCCTGAACTATGGCTACACCTTC
TRBV12-2	TRBJ2-1	.	.	CASRPDERTINEQFF	TGTGCAAGTCGCCCGGACGAGCGGACCATCAATGAGCAGTTCTTC
TRBV4-2	TRBJ2-7	TRBD2	.	CASSQDPGGAYEQYF	TGTGCCAGCAGCCAGGACCCCGGGGGGGCCTACGAGCAGTACTTC